This TCR beta chain was recorded in a study of blood T cell repertoires in COVID-19 (dated by TCRdb to 2018 to 2021). Some background on the complete study: The collaborator samples originated in the United States, Italy and Spain and spanned the acute and convalescent phases of COVID-19. The material from the prospective study consisted of cDNA or gDNA derived from T cells, B-cell-depleted T cells, or PBMCs. Subjects who had been exposed to COVID-19, were actively infected with it, or had recovered from it provided the deeply sampled blood TCRbeta repertoires that made up the dataset. The repertoires were released in a freely available public database meant as a resource for research on the immune response to SARS-CoV-2. The samples were drawn from the first 160 participants of the ongoing ImmuneRACE study and from some 1,300 subjects provided by 6 global collaborators. Sample metadata almost always included a de-identified subject ID, COVID-19 status, age in years and sex. Where available, HLA class I and class II types were obtained from metadata supplied by the sample provider rather than from assay-based typing.

The collaborating institutions used their own protocols to collect whole blood in K2EDTA tubes. For TCRbeta analysis, collaborators shipped samples in one of three forms: frozen whole blood, isolated PBMCs, or DNA extracted from either of those sample types. TCRbeta CDR3 regions were amplified from genomic DNA using the immunoSEQ Assay, a bias-controlled multiplex PCR. The published analysis was carried out like this. Within the assay, amplification of reference gene primers was used to estimate how many nucleated cells each sample contained. Sequence reads were collapsed and filtered to measure the absolute abundance of every unique TCRbeta CDR3 rearrangement. For each sample, productive Simpson clonality was calculated as the square root of Simpson's diversity index across productive rearrangements. TCRdb limited this immuneACCESS table to in-frame rearrangements with V and J called. A share of clones is missing; checked studies link under half to unresolved V genes, and the rest is unexplained. Clone size and the V and J calls come from that table; the DNA yielded D and trimming. The sample yields some 54,000 clones; roughly 90% were counted once. The top ten hold 7.5% to 10% of the sample.

V and J lose 0 bases and 2 bases, and a span of 19 bases separates them. Inclusive of the bounding cysteine and phenylalanine, the CDR3 is 18 residues long. Only the CDR3 region is kept as DNA, spanning 54 bases read in frame from base 1. Looking up the germline V gene yields CDR1 MNHNS and CDR2 SASEGT. For this clone: Its antigen specificity is not known. Per-base quality was not reported, and no clone a single base away is much larger than it.

What the authors observed across the whole study: Clinical and demographic metadata were provided uncurated, with the amount varying by source and participant.

The rearranged chain carries TRBV6-1 and TRBJ1-1; the best D guess is TRBD1, with 6 bases matching. Sequencing input: peripheral blood. The clonotype comes from a man at least 80 years old with active or convalescent COVID-19. The CDR3 protein sequence reads: CASSEAPVVAGANTEAFF. The base sequence is TGTGCCAGCAGTGAAGCCCCGGTCGTCGCAGGGGCCAACACTGAAGCTTTCTTT.